This TCR beta chain was obtained from a study of neurological immune-mediated disorders. Unsorted libraries used 2 million PBMCs kept at -80 degrees C. The cDNA came from 5'RACE, which used 10-nucleotide random UMIs. Sequencing runs each generated in excess of 170 million TCR-beta sequences derived from 15-18 subjects. A single record per CDR3 protein comes from TCRdb applying MiXCR to the 5' RACE reads. Altogether under 80,000 distinct CDR3 sequences are present, roughly 10% being singletons, with the ten largest covering less than 2%. CDR1 and CDR2 (germline): SGHRS, YFSETQ. The V end lost 4 bases, the J end lost 7 bases, and 14 bases lay between the germline ends. The CDR3 has 14 residues. This clonotype has at least ten counts.

Sequenced: PBMCs. The chain couples TRBV5-1 to TRBJ2-2, with D possibly matching TRBD1 (7 bases). The receptor comes from a man aged 45-60 years in good health. The CDR3 protein is CASSAQGEVGELFF. DNA for the CDR3: TGCGCCAGCAGCGCCCAGGGGGAGGTCGGGGAGCTGTTTTTT.